This section outlines one TCR beta chain sequence together with its context. These data originate in a study of blood T cell repertoires in COVID-19. Study in general: COVID-19 samples, acute and convalescent, were from the United States, Italy and Spain. From T cells, B-cell-depleted T cells, or PBMCs came the material, which was cDNA or gDNA.

In the study's own analysis: Reference gene primers were amplified, and this amplification served to estimate nucleated cell counts. The protocol was immunoSEQ multiplex PCR, while the TCRdb copy is restricted to in-frame clones and leaves out a portion. For V, J and clone size, that table is used; D and trimming come from the DNA. The sample contains around 250,000 clones, around 82% of which appear only once. From germline, CDR1 is LGHDT and CDR2 YNNKEL (reference sequence). V gave up 5 bases and J gave up 4 bases, with 20 bases separating them. The CDR3 has 16 residues. Sequences were obtained from peripheral blood. The source of this sequence is a woman aged 18-29 years with acute or convalescent COVID-19. The chain combines TRBV3-1 (or the pseudogene TRBV3-2) with TRBJ1-2; TRBD1 is a possible D gene (5 bases). CDR3 DNA: TGTGCCAGCAGCTTAGTAAAGGGTGAGGGACTCTATGGCTACACCTTC. This translates into CASSLVKGEGLYGYTF.